Included here is one T cell receptor beta chain sequence, with context. The antigen is undetermined. CDR1 is SGDLS and CDR2 is YYNGEE in the germline V gene. CDR3 length: 14 residues. The trim removed 0 bases at V and 8 bases at J, leaving 5 bases unmatched. After constant-region reverse-primer amplification, full-length variable regions underwent semi-nested PCR with Nested Universal Primer A. TCRdb fed the 5' RACE reads into MiXCR, producing one record per CDR3 protein. The table records just over 60,000 distinct CDR3 sequences, nearly 30% of them present only once. CD25-based Treg depletion was applied to purified naive CD4+ T cells. General study results and limits: Tumor Treg TCRs overlapped most with tumor naive CD4+ cells. The TCR gene usage of tumor memory CD4+ T cells clustered together with blood and lymph node memory CD4+ cells and with lymph node naive CD4+ cells.

The rearrangement joins TRBV9 to TRBJ1-2; TRBD1 aligns across 9 bases. The sample consisted of tumor-infiltrating naive CD4+ T cells sorted from the breast tumor. Subset: naive CD4+ T cells, CD4+CD45RA+CD25-. The receptor was derived from a female donor with breast cancer. The CDR3, as DNA: TGTGCCAGCAGCGTAGTTGAGACAGGGGGAGGCTACACCTTC. Translation: CASSVVETGGGYTF.